These 16 T cell receptor beta chains share one sample of origin, sequenced in a study of shared clonotypes between healthy human individuals. Here immunoSEQ multiplex PCR was the method, and the copy in TCRdb shows in-frame clones only, minus some. In the table there are around 1.9 million clones, roughly 93% of which are singletons. The naive CD8 population came from CD45RO-negative cells selected for CCR7, without terminally differentiated effector memory CD45RA+ cells. The specimen sequenced was naive CD8+ T cells from PBMCs. The receptors were gathered from a man in his late teens or twenties in good health. Some clones in this sample may be carry-over from other donors' samples.

This chain connects TRBV5-8 to TRBJ2-7; 12 positions match TRBD2. The CDR3 is made up of 14 amino acids. Germline CDR1 is SGHTS and CDR2 is YDEGEE. The V and J ends lost 4 bases and 4 bases, in that order; junction bases with no gene match: 3. CDR3 residues: CASSPSGREYEQYF. The CDR3 DNA reads TGTGCCAGCAGCCCTAGCGGGAGGGAATACGAGCAGTACTTC.

The chain joins TRBV7-9 to TRBJ2-7; the D gene could be TRBD1 or TRBD2 (7 bases each). Germline V CDR1 and CDR2: SEHNR, FQNEAQ (reference sequence). The CDR3 has 14 residues. The V and J ends lost 5 bases and 4 bases respectively, with 15 bases between them. This chain's CDR3 is CASSPGEGAYEQYF. In DNA form, the CDR3 reads TGTGCCAGCAGCCCAGGGGAGGGGGCTTACGAGCAGTACTTC.

The CDR3: CASSPTTGRGQFF. The CDR3 DNA is TGTGCCAGCAGTCCAACAACAGGCAGAGGGCAGTTCTTC. The chain joins TRBV27 to TRBJ2-1; a weak D match, TRBD1 (5 bases). Looked up from germline, CDR1 is MNHEY and CDR2 is SMNVEV (reference sequence). The CDR3 runs 13 residues. Between the trimmed V and J ends, which lost 5 bases and 12 bases, there was a span of 17 bases.

This chain uses TRBV9 with TRBJ2-6, with D unclear. This CDR3 comprises 14 residues. Germline lookup yields CDR1 SGDLS and CDR2 YYNGEE. Deletions cut 3 bases from V and 2 bases from J, with 6 bases between. CDR3 sequence: CASSETPGANVLTF. CDR3 in DNA: TGTGCCAGCAGCGAAACCCCTGGGGCCAACGTCCTGACTTTC.

This clone was counted a single time. The identical CDR3 is also encoded by other nucleotide sequences in the sample. V usage is TRBV27 and J usage is TRBJ2-7; tentatively, D is TRBD1 or TRBD2 (5 bases each). Germline CDR1 MNHEY, CDR2 SMNVEV (reference sequence). V was cut by 2 bases and J by 2 bases, with 10 bases left in between. The CDR3 runs to 14 residues. The CDR3 is CASSLRGEPYEQYF. The DNA for the CDR3 is TGTGCCAGCAGTTTAAGGGGAGAGCCCTACGAGCAGTACTTC.

V is TRBV5-1 and J is TRBJ2-1; a possible D gene is TRBD2 (5 bases). Per germline, CDR1 SGHRS and CDR2 YFSETQ. V lost 4 bases and J 0 bases, leaving 11 bases between the germline ends. The CDR3 is 15 amino acids. In nucleotides, the CDR3 is TGCGCCAGCAGCAATAGCGACTTCTCCTACAATGAGCAGTTCTTC. Protein sequence: CASSNSDFSYNEQFF.

The V call is TRBV4-2, the J call TRBJ2-2; 8 bases line up with TRBD1. V lost 0 bases and J lost 1; bases outside the gene matches: 10. The length of the CDR3 is 19 residues. From germline, CDR1 is LGHNA and CDR2 YNFKEQ. CDR3 amino acids: CASSQDLGQGALNTGELFF. The DNA of the CDR3 is TGTGCCAGCAGCCAAGATCTCGGACAGGGCGCTCTGAACACCGGGGAGCTGTTTTTT.

This chain uses TRBV5-1 with TRBJ2-7, with no clear D. Germline loops: CDR1 SGHRS, CDR2 YFSETQ. The CDR3 sequence is 14 residues long. V gave up 0 bases and J gave up 2 bases, with 9 bases separating them. CDR3 protein: CASSLDSSPYEQYF. CDR3 nucleotide sequence: TGCGCCAGCAGCTTGGACAGTTCACCCTACGAGCAGTACTTC.

Here the CDR3 DNA reads TGTGCCAGCAGTTTACAGGGGCCCTATGGCTACACCTTC. This gives the protein CASSLQGPYGYTF. The chain links TRBV27 to TRBJ1-2, with a possible D match to TRBD1 (6 bases). V was trimmed by 2 bases and J by 4 bases, leaving 8 bases between them. Germline V gene lookup returns CDR1 MNHEY and CDR2 SMNVEV (reference sequence). This CDR3 has 13 residues.

V and J are TRBV4-2 and TRBJ2-7; 7 bases are a match to TRBD1. In germline, CDR1 is LGHNA, CDR2 YNFKEQ. The CDR3 extends over 15 amino acids. V was pared by 2 bases and J by 5 bases, with 9 bases of the junction left unmatched. CDR3 protein: CASSQFDRVSHEQYF. CDR3 bases: TGTGCCAGCAGCCAATTTGACAGGGTCAGTCACGAGCAGTACTTC.

This chain uses TRBV9 with TRBJ2-2; 7 bases line up with TRBD2. Germline V gene lookup returns CDR1 SGDLS and CDR2 YYNGEE. CDR3 length: 17 amino acids. V lost 0 bases and J lost 1; bases outside the gene matches: 6. The CDR3 region is CASSVARERENTGELFF. The CDR3 region has the DNA TGTGCCAGCAGCGTAGCGAGGGAGCGGGAGAACACCGGGGAGCTGTTTTTT.

In this sample, this clone turned up once. This chain uses TRBV9 with TRBJ2-1; TRBD2 agrees at 13 bases. Germline loops: CDR1 SGDLS, CDR2 YYNGEE. The CDR3 extends over 15 amino acids. The J segment lost 5 bases and the V segment lost 3 bases, leaving 2 bases of the junction unmatched. CDR3 nucleotide sequence: TGTGCCAGCAGCGGGACTAGCGGGAGTCACAATGAGCAGTTCTTC. Its protein product is CASSGTSGSHNEQFF.

The CDR3 bases are TGTGCCAGCAGCGCACCGGGACAGGGGGTCTACGAGCAGTACTTC. Translated: CASSAPGQGVYEQYF. The chain combines TRBV7-8 with TRBJ2-7; 11 bases map to TRBD1. Germline values: CDR1 SGHVS, CDR2 FQNEAQ. This CDR3 is 15 amino acids long. Trimming at V came to 5 bases and at J to 3 bases, leaving 6 bases not matched to a gene. The full variable domain, with the rest looked up from reference TRBV7-8 and TRBJ2-7, is GAGVSQSPRYKVAKRGQDVALRCDPISGHVSLFWYQQALGQGPEFLTYFQNEAQLDKSGLPSDRFFAERPEGSVSTLKIQRTQQEDSAVYLCASSAPGQGVYEQYFGPGTRLTVT.

J is TRBJ2-3 and V is TRBV7-9; possibly TRBD2 for D (6 bases). Per the germline V gene, CDR1 is SEHNR and CDR2 is FQNEAQ (reference sequence). V was cut by 3 bases and J by 5 bases, with 24 bases left in between. This CDR3 contains 18 residues. This CDR3 is CASSFLAVGWTMVDTQYF. The CDR3 DNA reads as TGTGCCAGCAGCTTTTTAGCGGTAGGGTGGACAATGGTAGATACGCAGTATTTT.

The chain carries TRBV30 and TRBJ1-6; a weak D match, TRBD1 (6 bases). V was pared by 2 bases and J by 9 bases, with 14 bases between. Germline CDR1 reads GTSNPN; CDR2 reads SVGIG (reference sequence). This CDR3 region has 14 residues. CDR3 nucleotides: TGTGCCTGGAGTTTTGGGGGGCTCCGTTCACCCCTCCACTTT. Encoded protein: CAWSFGGLRSPLHF.

V usage is TRBV19 and J usage is TRBJ2-5, with 9 bases lining up with TRBD2. The V gene's germline CDR1 is LNHDA and CDR2 SQIVND (reference sequence). J lost 0 bases, V lost 0 bases, and 8 bases had no gene match. This CDR3 spans 18 amino acids. The CDR3 DNA sequence: TGTGCCAGTAGTATAGACATTGGTAGCGGGGGACACCAAGAGACCCAGTACTTC. Protein: CASSIDIGSGGHQETQYF. Supplemented by reference TRBV19 and TRBJ2-5, the full variable domain reads DGGITQSPKYLFRKEGQNVTLSCEQNLNHDAMYWYRQDPGQGLRLIYYSQIVNDFQKGDIAEGYSVSREKKESFPLTVTSAQKNPTAFYLCASSIDIGSGGHQETQYFGPGTRLLVL.